This section outlines one TCR beta chain sequence together with its context. Authors' processing steps: The assay estimated nucleated cells by amplifying reference gene primers. The data were produced by immunoSEQ multiplex PCR, yet TCRdb's version contains in-frame clones alone and is incomplete. The DNA was the basis for D and trimming; V, J and clone size are from that table. Among roughly 10,000 clones listed, 75% to 90% were seen once. The data derive from a study of blood T cell repertoires in COVID-19. Study-wide context: Acute and convalescent COVID-19 samples came from the United States, Italy and Spain. PBMCs, B-cell-depleted T cells, or T cells were the source of the cDNA or gDNA that made up the material.

The V gene lost 5 bases and the J gene lost 2 bases, with 20 bases spanning the gap. Germline CDR1 SGHNT, CDR2 YENEEA. The CDR3 covers 17 residues. The sequence was collected from a man between 65 and 80 years old with active COVID-19. The chain couples TRBV11-3 to TRBJ2-3; a weak D match, TRBD2 (6 bases). Sequenced sample: peripheral blood. The CDR3 nucleotides read TGTGCCAGCAGCCAGGCAGGGCGGGGTTTTCCCACAGATACGCAGTATTTT. Protein sequence: CASSQAGRGFPTDTQYF.